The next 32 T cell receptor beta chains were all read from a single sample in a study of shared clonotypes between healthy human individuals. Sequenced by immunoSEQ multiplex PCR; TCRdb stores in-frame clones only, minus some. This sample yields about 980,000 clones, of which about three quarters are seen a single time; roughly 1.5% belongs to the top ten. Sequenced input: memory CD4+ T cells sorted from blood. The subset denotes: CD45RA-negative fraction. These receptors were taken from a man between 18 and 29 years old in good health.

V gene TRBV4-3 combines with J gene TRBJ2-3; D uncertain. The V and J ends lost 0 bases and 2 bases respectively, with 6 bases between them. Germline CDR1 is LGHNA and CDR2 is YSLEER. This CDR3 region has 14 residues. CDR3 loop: CASSQDRTTDTQYF. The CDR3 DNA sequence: TGCGCCAGCAGCCAAGATAGGACCACAGATACGCAGTATTTT.

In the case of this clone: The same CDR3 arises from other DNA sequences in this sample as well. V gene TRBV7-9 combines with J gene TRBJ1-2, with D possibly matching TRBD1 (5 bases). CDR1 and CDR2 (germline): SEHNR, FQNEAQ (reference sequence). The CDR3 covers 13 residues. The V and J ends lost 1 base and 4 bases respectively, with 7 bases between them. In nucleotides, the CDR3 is TGTGCCAGCAGCTTAGGAGGGGCCTATGGCTACACCTTC. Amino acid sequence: CASSLGGAYGYTF.

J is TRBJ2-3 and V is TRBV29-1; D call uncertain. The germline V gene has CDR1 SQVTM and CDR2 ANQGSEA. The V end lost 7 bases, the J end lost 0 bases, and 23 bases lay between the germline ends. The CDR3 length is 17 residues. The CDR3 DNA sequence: TGCAGCGCGGCGGAGACAACCTCCTTTACTAGCACAGATACGCAGTATTTT. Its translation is CSAAETTSFTSTDTQYF.

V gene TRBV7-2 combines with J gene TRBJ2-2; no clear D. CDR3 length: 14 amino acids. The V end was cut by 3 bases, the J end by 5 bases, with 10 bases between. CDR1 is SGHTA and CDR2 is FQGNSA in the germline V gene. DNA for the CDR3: TGTGCCAGCAGCTTTGGCACGGGTACCGGGGAGCTGTTTTTT. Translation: CASSFGTGTGELFF.

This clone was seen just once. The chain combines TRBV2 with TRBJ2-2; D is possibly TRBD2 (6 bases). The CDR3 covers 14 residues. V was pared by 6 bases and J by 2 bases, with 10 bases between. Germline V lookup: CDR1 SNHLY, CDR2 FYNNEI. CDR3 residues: CASRGGVNTGELFF. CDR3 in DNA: TGTGCCAGCAGAGGCGGGGTAAACACCGGGGAGCTGTTTTTT.

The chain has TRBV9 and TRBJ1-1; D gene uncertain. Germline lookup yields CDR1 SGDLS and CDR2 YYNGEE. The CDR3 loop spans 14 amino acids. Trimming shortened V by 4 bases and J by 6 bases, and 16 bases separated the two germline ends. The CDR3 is CASSPPLSSAEAFF. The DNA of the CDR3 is TGTGCCAGCAGCCCCCCCCTCAGTTCGGCTGAAGCTTTCTTT.

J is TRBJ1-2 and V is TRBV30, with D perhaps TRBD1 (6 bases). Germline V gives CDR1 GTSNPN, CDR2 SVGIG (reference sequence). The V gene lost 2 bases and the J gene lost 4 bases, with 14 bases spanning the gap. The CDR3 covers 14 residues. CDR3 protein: CAWSPGEMVYGYTF. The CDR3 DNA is TGTGCCTGGAGTCCAGGGGAAATGGTCTATGGCTACACCTTC. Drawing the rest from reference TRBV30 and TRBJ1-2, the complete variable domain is SQTIHQWPATLVQPVGSPLSLECTVEGTSNPNLYWYRQAAGRGLQLLFYSVGIGQISSEVPQNLSASRPQDRQFILSSKKLLLSDSGFYLCAWSPGEMVYGYTFGSGTRLTVV.

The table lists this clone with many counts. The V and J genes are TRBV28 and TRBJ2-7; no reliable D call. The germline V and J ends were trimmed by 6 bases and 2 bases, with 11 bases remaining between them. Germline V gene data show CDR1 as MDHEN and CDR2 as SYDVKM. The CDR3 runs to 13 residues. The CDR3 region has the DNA TGTGCCAGCAGGTCCTCCCCCGCCTACGAGCAGTACTTC. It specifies CASRSSPAYEQYF.

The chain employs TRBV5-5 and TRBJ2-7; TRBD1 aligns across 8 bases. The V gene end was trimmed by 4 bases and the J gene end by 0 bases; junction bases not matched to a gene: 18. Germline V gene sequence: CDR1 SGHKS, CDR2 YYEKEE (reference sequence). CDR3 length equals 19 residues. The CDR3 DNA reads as TGTGCCAGCAGCCCGCGCGGGACAGGACTCATGGTCAGCTCCTACGAGCAGTACTTC. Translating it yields CASSPRGTGLMVSSYEQYF.

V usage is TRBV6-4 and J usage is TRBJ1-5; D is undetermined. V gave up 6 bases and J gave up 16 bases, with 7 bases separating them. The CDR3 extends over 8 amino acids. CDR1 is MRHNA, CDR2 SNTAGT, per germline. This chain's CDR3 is CASRTLHF. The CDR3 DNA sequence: TGTGCCAGCAGGACCCTCCATTTT.

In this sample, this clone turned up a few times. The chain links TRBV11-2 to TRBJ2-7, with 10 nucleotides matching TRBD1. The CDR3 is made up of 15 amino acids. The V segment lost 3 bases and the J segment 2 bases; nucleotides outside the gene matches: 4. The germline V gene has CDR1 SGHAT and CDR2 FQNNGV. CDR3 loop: CASSFTGTGAYEQYF. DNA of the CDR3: TGTGCCAGCAGCTTTACCGGGACAGGGGCCTACGAGCAGTACTTC.

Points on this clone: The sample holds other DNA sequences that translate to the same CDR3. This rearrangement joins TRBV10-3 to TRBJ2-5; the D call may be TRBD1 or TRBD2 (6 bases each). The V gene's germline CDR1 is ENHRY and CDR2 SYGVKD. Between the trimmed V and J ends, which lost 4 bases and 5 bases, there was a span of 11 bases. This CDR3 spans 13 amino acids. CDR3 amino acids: CAISGGASETQYF. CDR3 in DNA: TGTGCCATCAGTGGGGGGGCTTCGGAGACCCAGTACTTC.

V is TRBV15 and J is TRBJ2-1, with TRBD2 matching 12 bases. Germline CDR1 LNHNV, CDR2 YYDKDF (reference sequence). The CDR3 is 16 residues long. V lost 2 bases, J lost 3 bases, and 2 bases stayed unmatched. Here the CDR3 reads CATSRLAGGSYNEQFF. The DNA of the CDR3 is TGTGCCACCAGCAGACTAGCGGGAGGGAGCTACAATGAGCAGTTCTTC. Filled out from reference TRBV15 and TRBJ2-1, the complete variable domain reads DAMVIQNPRYQVTQFGKPVTLSCSQTLNHNVMYWYQQKSSQAPKLLFHYYDKDFNNEADTPDNFQSRRPNTSFCFLDIRSPGLGDTAMYLCATSRLAGGSYNEQFFGPGTRLTVL.

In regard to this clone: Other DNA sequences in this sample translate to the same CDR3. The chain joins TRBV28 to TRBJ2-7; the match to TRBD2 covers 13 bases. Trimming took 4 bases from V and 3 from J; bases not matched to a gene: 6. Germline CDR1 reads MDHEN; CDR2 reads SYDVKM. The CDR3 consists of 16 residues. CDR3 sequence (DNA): TGTGCCAGCAGTTCTCCTCGGACTAGCGGGGGCTACGAGCAGTACTTC. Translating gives CASSSPRTSGGYEQYF.

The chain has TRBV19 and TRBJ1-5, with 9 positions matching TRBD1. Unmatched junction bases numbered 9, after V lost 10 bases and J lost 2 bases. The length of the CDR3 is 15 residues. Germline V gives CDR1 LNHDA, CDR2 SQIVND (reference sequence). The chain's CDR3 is CATKGTGFGNQPQHF. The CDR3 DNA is TGTGCCACCAAAGGGACAGGGTTCGGCAATCAGCCCCAGCATTTT.

CDR3 in DNA: TGTGCCAGCAGTAGACAGGGCTTTCAGCCCCAGCATTTT. It specifies CASSRQGFQPQHF. The chain is built from TRBV6-5 and TRBJ1-5; TRBD1 matches 7 bases. Germline-derived CDR1 and CDR2 are MNHEY and SVGAGI. The CDR3 is 13 amino acids. With 5 bases clipped from V and 6 bases from J, the junction kept 4 bases outside the gene matches.

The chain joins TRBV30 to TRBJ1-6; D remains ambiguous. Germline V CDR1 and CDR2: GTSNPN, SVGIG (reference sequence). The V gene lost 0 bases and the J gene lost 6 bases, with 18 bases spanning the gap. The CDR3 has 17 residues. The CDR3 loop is CAWSVSRHSRPNSPLHF. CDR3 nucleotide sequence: TGTGCCTGGAGTGTTTCTCGTCACAGTCGCCCTAATTCACCCCTCCACTTT.

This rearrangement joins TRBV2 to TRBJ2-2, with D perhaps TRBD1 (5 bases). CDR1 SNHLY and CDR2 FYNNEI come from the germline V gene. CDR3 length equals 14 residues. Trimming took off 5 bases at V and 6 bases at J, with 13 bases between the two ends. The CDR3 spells CASSPIGVPGELFF. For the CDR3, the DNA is TGTGCCAGCAGTCCCATAGGGGTTCCCGGGGAGCTGTTTTTT.

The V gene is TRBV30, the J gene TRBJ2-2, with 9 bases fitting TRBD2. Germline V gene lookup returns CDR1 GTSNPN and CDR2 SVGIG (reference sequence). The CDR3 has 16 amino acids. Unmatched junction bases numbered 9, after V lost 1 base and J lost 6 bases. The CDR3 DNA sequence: TGTGCCTGGAGTGAAATGGCGGGAGGGCCCCCCGGGGAGCTGTTTTTT. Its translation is CAWSEMAGGPPGELFF.

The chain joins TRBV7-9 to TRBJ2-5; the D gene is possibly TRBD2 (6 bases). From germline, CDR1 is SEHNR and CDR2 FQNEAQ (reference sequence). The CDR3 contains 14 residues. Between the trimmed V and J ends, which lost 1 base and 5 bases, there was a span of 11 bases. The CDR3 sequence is CASSLVAGRETQYF. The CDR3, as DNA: TGTGCCAGCAGCTTAGTTGCGGGGCGGGAGACCCAGTACTTC.

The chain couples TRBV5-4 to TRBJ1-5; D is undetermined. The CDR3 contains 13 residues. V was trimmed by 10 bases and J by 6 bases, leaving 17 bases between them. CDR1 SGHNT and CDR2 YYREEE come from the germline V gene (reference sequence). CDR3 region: CACRIRTVQPQHF. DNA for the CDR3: TGTGCCTGTCGTATTCGTACCGTTCAGCCCCAGCATTTT.

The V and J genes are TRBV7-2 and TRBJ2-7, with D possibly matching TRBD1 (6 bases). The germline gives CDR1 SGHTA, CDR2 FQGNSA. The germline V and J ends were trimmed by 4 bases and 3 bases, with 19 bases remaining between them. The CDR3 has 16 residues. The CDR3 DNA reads TGTGCCAGCAGCTCAATGGTCGGCAGGGGAGTCTACGAGCAGTACTTC. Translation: CASSSMVGRGVYEQYF.

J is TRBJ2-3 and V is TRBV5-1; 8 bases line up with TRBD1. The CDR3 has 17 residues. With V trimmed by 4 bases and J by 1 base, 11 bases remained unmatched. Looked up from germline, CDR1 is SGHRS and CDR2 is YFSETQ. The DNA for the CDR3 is TGCGCCAGCAGCAGTCGACAGGGGTTGTGGGGCACAGATACGCAGTATTTT. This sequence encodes CASSSRQGLWGTDTQYF.

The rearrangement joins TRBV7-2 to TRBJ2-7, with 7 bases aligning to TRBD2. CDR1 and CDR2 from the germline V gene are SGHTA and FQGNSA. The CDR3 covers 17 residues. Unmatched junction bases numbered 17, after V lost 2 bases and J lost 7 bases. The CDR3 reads CASSLTRGLGDGAEQYF. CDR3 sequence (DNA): TGTGCCAGCAGCTTAACAAGAGGACTAGGGGATGGGGCGGAGCAGTACTTC.

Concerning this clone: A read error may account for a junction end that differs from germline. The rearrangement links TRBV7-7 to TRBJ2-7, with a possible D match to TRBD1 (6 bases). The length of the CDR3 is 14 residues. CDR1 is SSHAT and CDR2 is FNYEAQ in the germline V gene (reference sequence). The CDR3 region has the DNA TGTGCTAGCAGCCGGGACATAGGGGCCTACGAGCAGTACTTC. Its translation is CASSRDIGAYEQYF.

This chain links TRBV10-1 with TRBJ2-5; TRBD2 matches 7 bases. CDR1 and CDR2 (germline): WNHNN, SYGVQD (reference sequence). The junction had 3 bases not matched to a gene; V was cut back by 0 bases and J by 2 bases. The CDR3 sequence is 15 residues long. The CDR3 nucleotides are TGCGCCAGCAGTGAGTCAAAGCGGGGACAAGAGACCCAGTACTTC. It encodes CASSESKRGQETQYF.

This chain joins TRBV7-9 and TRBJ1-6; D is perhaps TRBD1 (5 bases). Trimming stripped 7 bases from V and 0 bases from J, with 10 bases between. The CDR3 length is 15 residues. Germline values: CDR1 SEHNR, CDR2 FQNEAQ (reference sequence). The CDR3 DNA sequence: TGTGCCAGCAAGTGGGGGGACTCCTATAATTCACCCCTCCACTTT. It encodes CASKWGDSYNSPLHF.

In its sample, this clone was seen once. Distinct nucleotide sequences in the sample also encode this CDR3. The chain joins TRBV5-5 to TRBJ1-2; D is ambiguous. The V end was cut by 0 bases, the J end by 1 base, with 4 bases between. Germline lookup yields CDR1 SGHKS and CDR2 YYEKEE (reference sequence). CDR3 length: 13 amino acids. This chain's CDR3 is CASSLGGNYGYTF. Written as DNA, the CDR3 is TGTGCCAGCAGCTTGGGGGGTAACTATGGCTACACCTTC.

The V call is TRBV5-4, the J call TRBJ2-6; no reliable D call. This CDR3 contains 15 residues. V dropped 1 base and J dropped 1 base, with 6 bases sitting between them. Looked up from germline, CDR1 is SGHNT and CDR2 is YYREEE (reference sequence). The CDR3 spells CASSLWDSGANVLTF. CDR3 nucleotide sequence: TGTGCCAGCAGCTTGTGGGATTCTGGGGCCAACGTCCTGACTTTC.

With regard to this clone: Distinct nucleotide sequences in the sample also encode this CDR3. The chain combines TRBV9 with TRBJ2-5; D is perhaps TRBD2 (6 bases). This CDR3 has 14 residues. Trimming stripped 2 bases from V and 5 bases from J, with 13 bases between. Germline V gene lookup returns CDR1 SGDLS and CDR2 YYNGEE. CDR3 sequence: CASSVGLGGETQYF. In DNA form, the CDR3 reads TGTGCCAGCAGCGTGGGACTGGGCGGGGAGACCCAGTACTTC.

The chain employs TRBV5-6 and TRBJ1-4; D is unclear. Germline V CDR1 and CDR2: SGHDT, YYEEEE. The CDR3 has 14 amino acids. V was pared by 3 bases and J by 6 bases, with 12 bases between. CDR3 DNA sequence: TGTGCCAGCAGCTCTGGCGGCAGATATGAAAAACTGTTTTTT. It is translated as CASSSGGRYEKLFF. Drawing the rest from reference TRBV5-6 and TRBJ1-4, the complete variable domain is DAGVTQSPTHLIKTRGQQVTLRCSPKSGHDTVSWYQQALGQGPQFIFQYYEEEERQRGNFPDRFSGHQFPNYSSELNVNALLLGDSALYLCASSSGGRYEKLFFGSGTQLSVL.

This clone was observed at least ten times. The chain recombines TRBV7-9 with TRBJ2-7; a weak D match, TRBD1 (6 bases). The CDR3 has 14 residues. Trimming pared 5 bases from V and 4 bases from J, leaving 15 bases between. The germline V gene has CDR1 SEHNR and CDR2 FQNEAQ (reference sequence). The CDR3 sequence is CASSHSQGRYEQYF. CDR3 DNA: TGTGCCAGCAGCCATTCTCAGGGGCGGTACGAGCAGTACTTC. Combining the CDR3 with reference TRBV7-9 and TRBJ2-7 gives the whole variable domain DTGVSQNPRHKITKRGQNVTFRCDPISEHNRLYWYRQTLGQGPEFLTYFQNEAQLEKSRLLSDRFSAERPKGSFSTLEIQRTEQGDSAMYLCASSHSQGRYEQYFGPGTRLTVT.